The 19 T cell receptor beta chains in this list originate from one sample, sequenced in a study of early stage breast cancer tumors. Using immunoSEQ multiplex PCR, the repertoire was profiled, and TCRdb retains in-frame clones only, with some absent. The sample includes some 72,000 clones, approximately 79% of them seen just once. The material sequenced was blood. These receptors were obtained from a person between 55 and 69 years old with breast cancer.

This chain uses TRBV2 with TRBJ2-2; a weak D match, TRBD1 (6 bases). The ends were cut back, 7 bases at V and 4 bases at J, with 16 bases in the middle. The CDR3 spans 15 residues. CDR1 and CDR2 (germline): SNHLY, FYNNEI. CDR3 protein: CASKMGLGGTGELFF. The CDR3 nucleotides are TGTGCCAGCAAAATGGGTTTAGGGGGCACCGGGGAGCTGTTTTTT.

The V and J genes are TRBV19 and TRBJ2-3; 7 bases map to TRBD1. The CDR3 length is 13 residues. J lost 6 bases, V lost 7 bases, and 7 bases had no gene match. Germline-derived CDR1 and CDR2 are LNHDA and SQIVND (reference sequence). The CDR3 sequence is CASTGGNRDTQYF. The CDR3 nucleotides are TGTGCCAGTACAGGGGGTAATCGGGATACGCAGTATTTT.

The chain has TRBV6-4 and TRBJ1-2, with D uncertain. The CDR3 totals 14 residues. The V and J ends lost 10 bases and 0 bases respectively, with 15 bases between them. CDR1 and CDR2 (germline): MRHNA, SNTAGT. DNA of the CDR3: TGTGCCATTGAATGGAGGTCAGCTAACTATGGCTACACCTTC. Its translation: CAIEWRSANYGYTF.

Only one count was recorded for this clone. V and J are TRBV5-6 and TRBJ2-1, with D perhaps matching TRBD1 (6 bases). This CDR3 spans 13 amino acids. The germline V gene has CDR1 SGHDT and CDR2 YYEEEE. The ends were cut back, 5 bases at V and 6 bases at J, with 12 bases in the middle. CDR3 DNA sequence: TGTGCCAGCAGACTTACAGGGTTCAATGAGCAGTTCTTC. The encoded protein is CASRLTGFNEQFF.

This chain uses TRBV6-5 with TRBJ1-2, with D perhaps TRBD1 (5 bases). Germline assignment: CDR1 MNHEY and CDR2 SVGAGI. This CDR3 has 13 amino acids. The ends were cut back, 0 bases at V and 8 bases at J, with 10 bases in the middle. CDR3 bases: TGTGCCAGCAGTTACTCCAGGGCTCGAGGCTACACCTTC. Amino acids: CASSYSRARGYTF.

CDR3 protein: CASRQGSSEQFF. The CDR3 region has the DNA TGTGCCAGCAGGCAGGGGTCAAGCGAGCAGTTCTTC. The V and J genes are TRBV6-5 and TRBJ2-1, with D possibly matching TRBD1 (6 bases). This CDR3 comprises 12 residues. V was shortened by 6 bases and J by 10 bases, with 13 bases between the two germline ends. Looked up from germline, CDR1 is MNHEY and CDR2 is SVGAGI.

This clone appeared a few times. The CDR3 reads CASSGYRMYGYTF. CDR3 in DNA: TGTGCCAGCAGCGGGTACAGGATGTATGGCTACACCTTC. This sequence joins TRBV6-1 and TRBJ1-2; D may be TRBD1 (5 bases). Per germline, CDR1 MNHNS and CDR2 SASEGT. The CDR3 spans 13 residues. V was trimmed by 6 bases and J by 5 bases, leaving 13 bases between them.

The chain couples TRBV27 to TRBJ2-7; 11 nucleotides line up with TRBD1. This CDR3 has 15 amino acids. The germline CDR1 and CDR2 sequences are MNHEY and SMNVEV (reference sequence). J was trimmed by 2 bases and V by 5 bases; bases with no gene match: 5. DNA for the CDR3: TGTGCCAGCAGTGTCGGGACAGGGGGGCCCTACGAGCAGTACTTC. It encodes CASSVGTGGPYEQYF.

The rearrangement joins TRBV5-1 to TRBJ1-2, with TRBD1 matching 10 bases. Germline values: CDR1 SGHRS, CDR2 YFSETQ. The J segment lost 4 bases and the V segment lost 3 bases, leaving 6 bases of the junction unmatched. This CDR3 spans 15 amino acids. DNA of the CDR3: TGCGCCAGCAGCTCTGCCGGGACAGGGGCCTATGGCTACACCTTC. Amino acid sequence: CASSSAGTGAYGYTF.

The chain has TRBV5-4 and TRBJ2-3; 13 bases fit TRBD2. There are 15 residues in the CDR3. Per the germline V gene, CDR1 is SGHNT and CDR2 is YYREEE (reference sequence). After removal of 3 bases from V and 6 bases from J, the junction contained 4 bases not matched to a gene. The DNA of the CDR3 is TGTGCCAGCAGCTCCACTAGCGGGGGGGGTGATACGCAGTATTTT. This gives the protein CASSSTSGGGDTQYF.

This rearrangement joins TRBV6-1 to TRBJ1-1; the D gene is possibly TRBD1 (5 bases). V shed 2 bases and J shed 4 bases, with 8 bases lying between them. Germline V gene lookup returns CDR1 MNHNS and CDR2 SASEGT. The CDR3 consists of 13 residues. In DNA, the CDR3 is TGTGCCAGCAGTGAAAGTCAGGGCACTGAAGCTTTCTTT. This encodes CASSESQGTEAFF.

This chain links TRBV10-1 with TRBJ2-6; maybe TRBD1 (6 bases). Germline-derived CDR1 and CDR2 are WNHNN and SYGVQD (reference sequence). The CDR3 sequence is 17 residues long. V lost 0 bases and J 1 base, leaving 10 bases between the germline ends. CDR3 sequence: CASSESKGQSGANVLTF. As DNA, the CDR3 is TGCGCCAGCAGTGAGTCAAAAGGACAGTCTGGGGCCAACGTCCTGACTTTC.

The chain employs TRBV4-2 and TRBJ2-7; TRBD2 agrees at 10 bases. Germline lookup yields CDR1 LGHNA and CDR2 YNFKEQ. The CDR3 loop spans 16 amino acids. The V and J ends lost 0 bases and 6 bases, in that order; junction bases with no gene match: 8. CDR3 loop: CASSQDLQRGGFEQYF. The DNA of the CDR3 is TGTGCCAGCAGCCAAGATCTTCAGCGGGGGGGCTTCGAGCAGTACTTC.

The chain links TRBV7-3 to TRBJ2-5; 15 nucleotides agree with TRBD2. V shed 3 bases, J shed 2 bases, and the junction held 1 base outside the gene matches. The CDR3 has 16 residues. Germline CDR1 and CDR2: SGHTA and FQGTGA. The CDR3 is CASSLGLAGGQETQYF. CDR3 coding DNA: TGTGCCAGCAGCTTGGGACTAGCGGGGGGACAAGAGACCCAGTACTTC.

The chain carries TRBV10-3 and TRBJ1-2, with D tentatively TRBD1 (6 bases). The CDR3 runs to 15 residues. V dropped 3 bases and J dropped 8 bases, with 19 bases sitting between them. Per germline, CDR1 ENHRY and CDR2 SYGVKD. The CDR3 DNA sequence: TGTGCCATCAGTGATCCCGAGGGGGGGCGGTGGGGCTACACCTTC. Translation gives CAISDPEGGRWGYTF.

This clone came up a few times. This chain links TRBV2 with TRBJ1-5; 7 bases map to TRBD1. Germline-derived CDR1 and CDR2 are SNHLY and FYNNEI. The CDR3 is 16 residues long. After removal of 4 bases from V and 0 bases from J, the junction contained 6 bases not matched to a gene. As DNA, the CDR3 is TGTGCCAGCAGTGTAGGACAGGATTATAGCAATCAGCCCCAGCATTTT. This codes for CASSVGQDYSNQPQHF. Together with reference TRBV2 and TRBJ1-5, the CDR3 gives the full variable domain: EPEVTQTPSHQVTQMGQEVILRCVPISNHLYFYWYRQILGQKVEFLVSFYNNEISEKSEIFDDQFSVERPDGSNFTLKIRSTKLEDSAMYFCASSVGQDYSNQPQHFGDGTRLSIL.

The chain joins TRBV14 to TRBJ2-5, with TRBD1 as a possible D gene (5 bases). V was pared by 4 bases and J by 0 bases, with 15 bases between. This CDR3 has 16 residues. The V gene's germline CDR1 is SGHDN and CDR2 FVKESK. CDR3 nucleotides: TGTGCCAGCAGCCGGGGCGACAGACTGTACCAAGAGACCCAGTACTTC. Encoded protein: CASSRGDRLYQETQYF.

The CDR3 DNA reads TGCGCCAGCAGCCTGGCCGTGAGTGGCGGTCTCTCCTACGAGCAGTACTTC. Protein sequence: CASSLAVSGGLSYEQYF. V is TRBV4-3 and J is TRBJ2-7; no clear D. The germline V gene has CDR1 LGHNA and CDR2 YSLEER. With 4 bases removed from V and 0 bases from J, the gap between germline ends came to 19 bases. This CDR3 spans 17 amino acids.

The CDR3 region is CAISGLDDGYTF. CDR3 DNA sequence: TGTGCCATCAGCGGTCTGGATGATGGCTACACCTTC. The gene calls are TRBV10-3 and TRBJ1-2; D ambiguous. V was shortened by 6 bases and J by 6 bases, with 11 bases between the two germline ends. CDR1 and CDR2 from the germline V gene are ENHRY and SYGVKD. The CDR3 length is 12 residues.